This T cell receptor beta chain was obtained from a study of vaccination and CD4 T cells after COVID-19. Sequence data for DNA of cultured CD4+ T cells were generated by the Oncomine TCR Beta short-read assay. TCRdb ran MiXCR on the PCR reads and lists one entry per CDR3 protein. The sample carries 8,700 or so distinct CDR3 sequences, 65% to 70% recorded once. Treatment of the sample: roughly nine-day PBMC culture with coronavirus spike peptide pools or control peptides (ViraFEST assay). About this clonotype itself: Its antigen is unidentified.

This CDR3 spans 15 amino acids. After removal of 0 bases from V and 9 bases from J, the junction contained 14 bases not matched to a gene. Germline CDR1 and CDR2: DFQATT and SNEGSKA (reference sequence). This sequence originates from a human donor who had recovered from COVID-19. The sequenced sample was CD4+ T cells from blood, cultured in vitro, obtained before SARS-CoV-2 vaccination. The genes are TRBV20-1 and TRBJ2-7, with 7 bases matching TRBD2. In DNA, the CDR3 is TGCAGTGCTAGAGATCTTGGGGAGGGCCCGGTTGGGCAGTACTTC. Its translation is CSARDLGEGPVGQYF.